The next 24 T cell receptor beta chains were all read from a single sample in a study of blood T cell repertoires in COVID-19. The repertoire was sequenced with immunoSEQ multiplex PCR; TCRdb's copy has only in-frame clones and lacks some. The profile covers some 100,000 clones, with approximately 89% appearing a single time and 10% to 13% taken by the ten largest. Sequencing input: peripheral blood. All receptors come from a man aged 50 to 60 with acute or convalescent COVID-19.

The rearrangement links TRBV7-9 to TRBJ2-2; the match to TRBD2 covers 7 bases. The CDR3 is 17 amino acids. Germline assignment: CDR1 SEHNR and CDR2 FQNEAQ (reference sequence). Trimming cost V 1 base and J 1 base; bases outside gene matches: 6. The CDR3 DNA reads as TGTGCCAGCAGCTTAGGTTTCCTAGCGGTGAACACCGGGGAGCTGTTTTTT. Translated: CASSLGFLAVNTGELFF.

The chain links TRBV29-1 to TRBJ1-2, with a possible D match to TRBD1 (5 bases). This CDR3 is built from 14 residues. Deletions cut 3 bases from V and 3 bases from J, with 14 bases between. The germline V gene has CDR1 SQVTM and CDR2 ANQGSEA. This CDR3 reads CSVEGDSSHYGYTF. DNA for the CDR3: TGCAGCGTTGAGGGTGACAGTTCCCACTATGGCTACACCTTC. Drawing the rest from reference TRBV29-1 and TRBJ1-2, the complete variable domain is SAVISQKPSRDICQRGTSLTIQCQVDSQVTMMFWYRQQPGQSLTLIATANQGSEATYESGFVIDKFPISRPNLTFSTLTVSNMSPEDSSIYLCSVEGDSSHYGYTFGSGTRLTVV.

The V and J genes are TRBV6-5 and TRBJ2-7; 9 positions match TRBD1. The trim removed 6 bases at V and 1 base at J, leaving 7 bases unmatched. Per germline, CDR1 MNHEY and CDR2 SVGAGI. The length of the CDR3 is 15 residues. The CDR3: CASRTTGGVSYEQYF. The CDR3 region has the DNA TGTGCCAGCAGAACTACAGGGGGCGTTTCCTACGAGCAGTACTTC.

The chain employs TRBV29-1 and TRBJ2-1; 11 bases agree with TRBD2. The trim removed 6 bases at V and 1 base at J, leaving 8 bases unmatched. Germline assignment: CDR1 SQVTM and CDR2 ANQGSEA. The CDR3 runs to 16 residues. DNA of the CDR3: TGCAGCGTCGTGGGACTAGCGGCCCAATCCTACAATGAGCAGTTCTTC. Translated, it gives CSVVGLAAQSYNEQFF.

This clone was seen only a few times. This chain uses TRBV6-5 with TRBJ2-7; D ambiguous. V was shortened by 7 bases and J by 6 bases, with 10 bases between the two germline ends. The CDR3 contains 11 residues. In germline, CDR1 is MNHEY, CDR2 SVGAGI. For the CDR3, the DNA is TGTGCCAGCACCTATGGCGGCGAGCAGTACTTC. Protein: CASTYGGEQYF.

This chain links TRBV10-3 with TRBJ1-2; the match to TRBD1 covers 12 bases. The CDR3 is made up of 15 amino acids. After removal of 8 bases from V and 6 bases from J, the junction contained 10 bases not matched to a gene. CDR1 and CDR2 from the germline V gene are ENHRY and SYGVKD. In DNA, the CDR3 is TGTGCCATCCGCGCGATGGGGGACAGGGGGCATGGCTACACCTTC. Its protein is CAIRAMGDRGHGYTF.

The CDR3 here is CASSRAGETYEQYF. In DNA, the CDR3 is TGTGCCAGCAGTCGAGCGGGAGAAACTTACGAGCAGTACTTC. The chain recombines TRBV27 with TRBJ2-7, with 8 bases lining up with TRBD2. CDR3 length equals 14 residues. Germline values: CDR1 MNHEY, CDR2 SMNVEV (reference sequence). With 5 bases clipped from V and 4 bases from J, the junction kept 7 bases outside the gene matches.

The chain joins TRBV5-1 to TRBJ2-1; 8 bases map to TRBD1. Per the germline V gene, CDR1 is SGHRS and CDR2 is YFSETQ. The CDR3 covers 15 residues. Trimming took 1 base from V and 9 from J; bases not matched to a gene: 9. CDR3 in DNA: TGCGCCAGCAGCTTGCGGACAGGGAATGAGGGTGAGCAGTTCTTC. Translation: CASSLRTGNEGEQFF. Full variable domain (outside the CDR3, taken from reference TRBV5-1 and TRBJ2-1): KAGVTQTPRYLIKTRGQQVTLSCSPISGHRSVSWYQQTPGQGLQFLFEYFSETQRNKGNFPGRFSGRQFSNSRSEMNVSTLELGDSALYLCASSLRTGNEGEQFFGPGTRLTVL.

CDR3 DNA: TGTGCCAGCAGCCACACCTGGGAGACCCAGTACTTC. Its protein product is CASSHTWETQYF. The chain is built from TRBV6-6 and TRBJ2-5, with D unresolved. In germline, CDR1 is MNHNY, CDR2 SVGAGI (reference sequence). The germline V and J ends were trimmed by 6 bases and 5 bases, with 10 bases remaining between them. The CDR3 is 12 residues long.

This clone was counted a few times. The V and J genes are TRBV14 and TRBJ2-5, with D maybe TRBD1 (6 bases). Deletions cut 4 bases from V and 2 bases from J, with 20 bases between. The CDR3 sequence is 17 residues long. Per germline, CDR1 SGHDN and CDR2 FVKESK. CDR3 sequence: CASSRNFLGQRQETQYF. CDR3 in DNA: TGTGCCAGCAGCCGAAATTTCCTCGGACAGAGACAAGAGACCCAGTACTTC.

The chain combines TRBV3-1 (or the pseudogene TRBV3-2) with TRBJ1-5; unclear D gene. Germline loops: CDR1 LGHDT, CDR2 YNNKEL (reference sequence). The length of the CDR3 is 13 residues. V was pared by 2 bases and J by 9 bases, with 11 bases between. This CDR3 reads CASSQWQDGPQHF. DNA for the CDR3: TGTGCCAGCAGCCAATGGCAGGATGGGCCCCAGCATTTT.

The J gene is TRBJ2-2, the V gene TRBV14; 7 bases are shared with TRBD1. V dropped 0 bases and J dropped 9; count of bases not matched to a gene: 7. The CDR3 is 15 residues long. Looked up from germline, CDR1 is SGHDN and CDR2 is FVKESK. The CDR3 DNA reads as TGTGCCAGCAGCCAAGATTTGACAGGGTACCGGGAGCTGTTTTTT. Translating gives CASSQDLTGYRELFF.

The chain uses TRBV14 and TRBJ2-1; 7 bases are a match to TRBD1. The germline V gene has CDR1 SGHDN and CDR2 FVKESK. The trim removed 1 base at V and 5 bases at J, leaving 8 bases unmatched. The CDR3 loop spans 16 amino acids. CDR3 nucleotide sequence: TGTGCCAGCAGCCAAGCCAGGAGACAGGGAAACAATGAGCAGTTCTTC. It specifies CASSQARRQGNNEQFF.

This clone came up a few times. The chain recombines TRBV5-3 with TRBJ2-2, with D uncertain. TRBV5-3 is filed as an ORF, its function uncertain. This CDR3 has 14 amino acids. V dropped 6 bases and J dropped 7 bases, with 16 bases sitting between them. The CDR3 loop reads CARTTLGMNGELFF. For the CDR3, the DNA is TGTGCCAGAACGACGCTAGGTATGAACGGGGAGCTGTTTTTT.

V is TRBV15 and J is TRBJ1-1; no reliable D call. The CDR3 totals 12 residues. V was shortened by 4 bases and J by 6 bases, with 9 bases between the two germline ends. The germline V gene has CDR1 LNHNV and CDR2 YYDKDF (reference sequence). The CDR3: CATSTLVAEAFF. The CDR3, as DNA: TGTGCCACCAGCACCCTGGTAGCTGAAGCTTTCTTT.

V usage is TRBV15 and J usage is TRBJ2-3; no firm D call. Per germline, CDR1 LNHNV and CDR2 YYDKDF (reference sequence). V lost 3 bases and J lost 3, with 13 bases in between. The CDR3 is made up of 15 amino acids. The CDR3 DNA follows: TGTGCCACCAGCAGTGTCCAGCGAAGGACAGATACGCAGTATTTT. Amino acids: CATSSVQRRTDTQYF.

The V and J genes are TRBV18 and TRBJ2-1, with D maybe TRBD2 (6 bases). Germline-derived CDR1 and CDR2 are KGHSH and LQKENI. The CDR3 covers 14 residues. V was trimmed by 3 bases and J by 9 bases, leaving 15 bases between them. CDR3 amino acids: CASSPPGGPGEQFF. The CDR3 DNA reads TGTGCCAGCTCACCCCCCGGAGGGCCAGGTGAGCAGTTCTTC.

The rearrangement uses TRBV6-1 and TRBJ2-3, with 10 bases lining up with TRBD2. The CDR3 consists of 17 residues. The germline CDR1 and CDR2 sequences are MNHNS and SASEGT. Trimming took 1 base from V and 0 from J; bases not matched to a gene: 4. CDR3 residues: CASSEGKTSGSTDTQYF. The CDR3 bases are TGTGCCAGCAGTGAAGGGAAGACTAGCGGGAGCACAGATACGCAGTATTTT.

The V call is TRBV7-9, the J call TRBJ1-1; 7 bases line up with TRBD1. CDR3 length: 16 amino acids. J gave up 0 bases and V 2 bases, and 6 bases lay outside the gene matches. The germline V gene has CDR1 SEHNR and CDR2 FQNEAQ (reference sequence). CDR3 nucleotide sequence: TGTGCCAGCAGCTTACCTTCCGACAGGGTGAACACTGAAGCTTTCTTT. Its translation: CASSLPSDRVNTEAFF.

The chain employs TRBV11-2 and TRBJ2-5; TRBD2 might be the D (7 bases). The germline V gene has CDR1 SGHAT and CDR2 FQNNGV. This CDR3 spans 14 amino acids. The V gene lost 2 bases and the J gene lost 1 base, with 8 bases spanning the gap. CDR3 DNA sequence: TGTGCCAGCAGCTTAAGGGGGGGCCAAGAGACCCAGTACTTC. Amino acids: CASSLRGGQETQYF.

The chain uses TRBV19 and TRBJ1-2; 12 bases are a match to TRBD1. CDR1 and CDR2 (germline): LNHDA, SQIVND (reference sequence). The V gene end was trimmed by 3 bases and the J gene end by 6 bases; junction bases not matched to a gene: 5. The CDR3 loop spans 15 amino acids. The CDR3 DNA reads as TGTGCCAGTAGTATCGGGACAGGGGGCTATGATGGCTACACCTTC. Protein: CASSIGTGGYDGYTF.

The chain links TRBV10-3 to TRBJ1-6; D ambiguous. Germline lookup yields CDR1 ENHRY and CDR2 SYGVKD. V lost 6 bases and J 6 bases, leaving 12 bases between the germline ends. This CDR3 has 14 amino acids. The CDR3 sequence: CAISAGGGNSPLHF. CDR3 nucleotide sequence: TGTGCCATCAGCGCCGGAGGAGGTAATTCACCCCTCCACTTT.

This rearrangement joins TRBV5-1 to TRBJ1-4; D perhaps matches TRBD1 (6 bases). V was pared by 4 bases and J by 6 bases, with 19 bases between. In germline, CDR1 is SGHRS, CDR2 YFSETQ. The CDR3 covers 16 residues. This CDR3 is CASSPFQGTAYEKLFF. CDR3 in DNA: TGCGCCAGCAGCCCATTCCAGGGGACGGCCTATGAAAAACTGTTTTTT.

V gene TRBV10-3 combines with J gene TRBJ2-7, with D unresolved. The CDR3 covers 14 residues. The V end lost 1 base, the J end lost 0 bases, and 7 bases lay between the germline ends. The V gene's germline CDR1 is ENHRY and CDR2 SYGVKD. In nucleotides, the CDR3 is TGTGCCATCAGTGAGTTCGAGAGCTCCTACGAGCAGTACTTC. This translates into CAISEFESSYEQYF.